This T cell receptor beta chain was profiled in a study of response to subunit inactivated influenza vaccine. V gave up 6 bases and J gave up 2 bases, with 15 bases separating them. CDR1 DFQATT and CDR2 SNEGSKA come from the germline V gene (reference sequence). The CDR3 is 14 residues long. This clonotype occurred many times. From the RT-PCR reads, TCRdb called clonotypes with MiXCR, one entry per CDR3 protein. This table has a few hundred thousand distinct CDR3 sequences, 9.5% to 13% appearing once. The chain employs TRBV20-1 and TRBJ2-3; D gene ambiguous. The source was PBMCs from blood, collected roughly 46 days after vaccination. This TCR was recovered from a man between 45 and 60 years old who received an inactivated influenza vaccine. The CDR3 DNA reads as TGCAGTGCAGAACCCGGGCCCTACACAGATACGCAGTATTTT. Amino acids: CSAEPGPYTDTQYF.